Below, 7 T cell receptor beta chains from the same sample are listed, as sequenced in a study of regulatory T cells in long-lasting Graves disease. Investigators prepared the TCR beta libraries by applying iRepertoire HTBI primers and Arm-PCR of CDR3 regions. TCRdb re-analysed the multiplex PCR reads in MiXCR, keeping a single row per CDR3 protein. Here the sample spans fewer than 500,000 distinct CDR3 sequences, about a sixth being singletons. Time point given: newly diagnosed GD, antithyroid drugs for less than 3 months. Researchers made the TCR library from RNA that was extracted from PBMCs. These data were also reused for a study on T cells in Graves' hyperthyroidism and ophthalmopathy.

The sample here was peripheral blood mononuclear cells (PBMCs), taken at new diagnosis, from a patient treated with antithyroid drugs. The origin of the receptors is a man aged 40-50 years with Graves disease.

This clonotype has only a few counts. The V call is TRBV19, the J call TRBJ2-7, with 9 bases fitting TRBD2. Losses at the gene ends were 5 bases for V and 2 bases for J; bases not matched to a gene: 7. This CDR3 is built from 15 residues. Germline V gene lookup returns CDR1 LNHDA and CDR2 SQIVND (reference sequence). CDR3 nucleotides: TGTGCCAGTAGTGGGCGACTAGCGGCGACCTACGAGCAGTACTTC. Amino acid sequence: CASSGRLAATYEQYF.

The CDR3 DNA reads as TGTGCCAGCAGTTTAGCGGGGTCCTCGAGCAATGAGCAGTTCTTC. This encodes CASSLAGSSSNEQFF. J is TRBJ2-1 and V is TRBV12-3 or TRBV12-4; D uncertain. CDR3 length equals 15 residues. V lost 0 bases and J lost 6, with 12 bases in between.

The gene calls are TRBV5-1 and TRBJ2-7; 12 nucleotides line up with TRBD1. Germline trimming cut 4 bases from V and 0 bases from J; bases unmatched to any gene: 5. The CDR3 loop spans 16 amino acids. The germline CDR1 and CDR2 sequences are SGHRS and YFSETQ. The CDR3 DNA is TGCGCCAGCAGCCGGCCGGGACAGGGGGCCTCCTACGAGCAGTACTTC. Translation gives CASSRPGQGASYEQYF.

This clonotype was observed a few times. The chain links TRBV5-1 to TRBJ2-4, with D tentatively TRBD2 (5 bases). The CDR3 extends over 14 amino acids. CDR1 is SGHRS, CDR2 YFSETQ, per germline. V was cut by 4 bases and J by 4 bases, with 12 bases left in between. CDR3 coding DNA: TGCGCCAGCAGCAAGGACTCCTATAAAAACATTCAGTACTTC. Translated: CASSKDSYKNIQYF.

The rearrangement joins TRBV7-9 to TRBJ2-2; 7 nucleotides align to TRBD1. The CDR3 is 16 amino acids. With V trimmed by 5 bases and J by 3 bases, 9 bases remained unmatched. CDR1 and CDR2 from the germline V gene are SEHNR and FQNEAQ (reference sequence). The CDR3 reads CASSKRTGGDTGELFF. DNA for the CDR3: TGTGCCAGCAGCAAACGGACAGGAGGTGACACCGGGGAGCTGTTTTTT.

In its sample, this clonotype was seen many times. The rearrangement uses TRBV11-2 and TRBJ2-7; D remains ambiguous. The germline CDR1 and CDR2 sequences are SGHAT and FQNNGV. This CDR3 has 12 residues. The ends were cut back, 5 bases at V and 7 bases at J, with 12 bases in the middle. This CDR3 is CASSTTPLEQYF. The CDR3 DNA sequence: TGTGCCAGCAGCACTACACCGTTGGAGCAGTACTTC.

Ten or more counts support this clonotype. The chain couples TRBV29-1 to TRBJ2-7; 11 positions agree with TRBD1. With V trimmed by 4 bases and J by 1 base, 6 bases remained unmatched. Germline CDR1 reads SQVTM; CDR2 reads ANQGSEA. The CDR3 has 15 amino acids. The chain's CDR3 is CSVASGTGGSYEQYF. The CDR3, as DNA: TGCAGCGTTGCCTCCGGGACAGGGGGTTCCTACGAGCAGTACTTC.